This TCR beta chain was observed in a study of T cell clonality in common variable immunodeficiency. CDR1 is SGHTA and CDR2 is FQGNSA in the germline V gene. The CDR3 extends over 15 amino acids. Between the trimmed V and J ends, which lost 5 bases and 2 bases, there was a span of 12 bases. Overall study results and limits: CVID subjects showed higher TCRbeta clonality than healthy controls.

Here immunoSEQ multiplex PCR was the method, and the copy in TCRdb shows in-frame clones only, minus some. The table lists some 42,000 clones, with no singletons. This clone was recorded many times. The antigen remains undetermined. The read ends 3 residues early relative to the CDR3; the germline J gene fills the gap. The sequence came from a person between 18 and 75 years old in good health. This chain uses TRBV7-2 with TRBJ2-2; D might be TRBD1 (7 bases). Specimen: peripheral blood mononuclear cells. CDR3 sequence: CASSIRGVNTGELFF. Partial CDR3 DNA: TGTGCCAGCAGCATCAGGGGGGTCAACACCGGGGAG.